This entry lists 30 T cell receptor beta chains sequenced from one sample in a study of Graves' ophthalmopathy and Graves' hyperthyroidism. RNA transcripts served as template for amplifying TCR beta CDR3 sequences. Second-round multiplex PCR came after first-round RT-PCR with HTBI primers. TCRdb re-analysed the multiplex PCR reads in MiXCR, keeping a single row per CDR3 protein. The sample records 650,000 to 800,000 distinct CDR3 sequences, over 40% being singletons. The sequenced sample consisted of peripheral blood. These receptors were collected from an adult man with Graves' ophthalmopathy.

The rearrangement uses TRBV7-2 and TRBJ1-1; 7 nucleotides align to TRBD1. This CDR3 comprises 15 residues. The germline V gene has CDR1 SGHTA and CDR2 FQGNSA. The trim removed 4 bases at V and 4 bases at J, leaving 9 bases unmatched. The CDR3: CASSSPGQILTEAFF. The DNA for the CDR3 is TGTGCCAGCAGCTCGCCGGGACAGATCCTCACTGAAGCTTTCTTT.

This clonotype was counted at least ten times. J is TRBJ2-6 and V is TRBV29-1; 8 bases fit TRBD2. From germline, CDR1 is SQVTM and CDR2 ANQGSEA. J lost 4 bases, V lost 3 bases, and 8 bases had no gene match. The CDR3 is 16 amino acids. In DNA form, the CDR3 reads TGCAGCGTTGAGGAGCGGGGGCCGGGGGGGGCCAACGTCCTGACTTTC. This codes for CSVEERGPGGANVLTF.

This clonotype was detected ten times or more. The J gene is TRBJ2-2, the V gene TRBV29-1, with 7 bases aligning to TRBD2. This CDR3 has 15 amino acids. Germline assignment: CDR1 SQVTM and CDR2 ANQGSEA. V shed 5 bases and J 2 bases; nucleotides not matched to a gene: 8. As DNA, the CDR3 is TGCAGCGTTCAATGGTGGGAGGGCAACACCGGGGAGCTGTTTTTT. It encodes CSVQWWEGNTGELFF.

This clonotype was counted at least ten times. This chain connects TRBV7-9 to TRBJ1-1; unclear D gene. This CDR3 contains 17 residues. Germline V gene sequence: CDR1 SEHNR, CDR2 FQNEAQ (reference sequence). The ends were cut back, 1 base at V and 0 bases at J, with 15 bases in the middle. The CDR3 protein is CASSLVGWTPMNTEAFF. The CDR3, as DNA: TGTGCCAGCAGCTTAGTAGGGTGGACCCCCATGAACACTGAAGCTTTCTTT.

This clonotype has ten or more counts. The V and J genes are TRBV7-9 and TRBJ2-6; 9 nucleotides match TRBD2. V was pared by 3 bases and J by 3 bases, with 3 bases of the junction left unmatched. Germline values: CDR1 SEHNR, CDR2 FQNEAQ (reference sequence). The CDR3 length is 16 residues. CDR3 nucleotide sequence: TGTGCCAGCAGCTTCCTAGCGGGAAATGGGGCCAACGTCCTGACTTTC. It translates to CASSFLAGNGANVLTF.

This clonotype was seen at least ten times. The V gene is TRBV6-6, the J gene TRBJ1-5; no definite D call. Trimming cost V 0 bases and J 11 bases, with 14 bases left between them. Germline values: CDR1 MNHNY, CDR2 SVGAGI (reference sequence). The CDR3 contains 14 residues. The CDR3 loop reads CASSYSDGQESQHF. CDR3 coding DNA: TGTGCCAGCAGTTACTCGGACGGGCAGGAGTCCCAGCATTTT.

This clonotype has a count of ten or more. V is TRBV7-9 and J is TRBJ1-1, with D possibly being TRBD1 (6 bases). This CDR3 contains 16 residues. Deletions cut 1 base from V and 1 base from J, with 13 bases between. Germline V CDR1 and CDR2: SEHNR, FQNEAQ (reference sequence). In DNA, the CDR3 is TGTGCCAGCAGCTTAGGCGGTGGGGGGCCGAACACTGAAGCTTTCTTT. This codes for CASSLGGGGPNTEAFF.

This clonotype was detected many times. The rearrangement uses TRBV19 and TRBJ2-5; 13 positions agree with TRBD2. The V segment lost 4 bases and the J segment 10 bases; nucleotides outside the gene matches: 6. This CDR3 contains 14 residues. In germline, CDR1 is LNHDA, CDR2 SQIVND (reference sequence). CDR3 in amino acids: CASSKGLAGKHQYF. DNA for the CDR3: TGTGCCAGTAGTAAGGGACTAGCGGGAAAACACCAGTACTTC.

This clonotype was counted ten times or more. The rearrangement uses TRBV7-9 and TRBJ2-5; TRBD2 agrees at 10 bases. The germline gives CDR1 SEHNR, CDR2 FQNEAQ (reference sequence). The CDR3 totals 14 residues. J lost 4 bases, V lost 5 bases, and 4 bases had no gene match. The CDR3 region has the DNA TGTGCCAGCAGCAGACCTAGCGGGAGAGAGACCCAGTACTTC. This encodes CASSRPSGRETQYF. The complete variable domain, with remaining parts taken from reference TRBV7-9 and TRBJ2-5, reads DTGVSQNPRHKITKRGQNVTFRCDPISEHNRLYWYRQTLGQGPEFLTYFQNEAQLEKSRLLSDRFSAERPKGSFSTLEIQRTEQGDSAMYLCASSRPSGRETQYFGPGTRLLVL.

The chain has TRBV19 and TRBJ1-6; the D gene is possibly TRBD1 (5 bases). Trimming took 5 bases from V and 6 from J, leaving 11 bases between them. Germline-derived CDR1 and CDR2 are LNHDA and SQIVND (reference sequence). CDR3 length: 14 amino acids. CDR3 region: CASSDRDSNSPLHF. CDR3 coding DNA: TGTGCCAGTAGTGACCGGGACTCTAATTCACCCCTCCACTTT.

Worth noting for this clonotype: A much larger clone differs from this one at a single base, so this may be a read error. The chain uses TRBV7-8 and TRBJ2-2, with TRBD1 identical over 9 bases. CDR1 SGHVS and CDR2 FQNEAQ come from the germline V gene. V lost 5 bases, J lost 5 bases, and 6 bases stayed unmatched. This CDR3 region has 15 residues. The CDR3 region is CASSKTGGPTGELFF. The DNA of the CDR3 is TGTGCCAGCAGCAAGACAGGGGGACCTACCGGGGAGCTGTTTTTT.

As concerns this clonotype: A much larger clone is a single base away; this may be a read error. The gene calls are TRBV19 and TRBJ1-2; D might be TRBD1 (6 bases). The CDR3 is made up of 14 amino acids. CDR1 and CDR2 (germline): LNHDA, SQIVND (reference sequence). CDR3 in DNA: TGTGCCAGTGGTATGGGGGGCTCCTACTATGGCTACACCTTC. Amino acids: CASGMGGSYYGYTF.

This chain uses TRBV24-1 with TRBJ2-2; 10 bases agree with TRBD2. Germline lookup yields CDR1 KGHDR and CDR2 SFDVKD. The CDR3 has 15 amino acids. The V segment lost 11 bases and the J segment 5 bases; nucleotides outside the gene matches: 10. CDR3 loop: CASSPTSGTTGELFF. In DNA form, the CDR3 reads TGTGCCAGCTCACCAACTAGCGGGACTACCGGGGAGCTGTTTTTT.

In this sample, this clonotype turned up many times. The genes are TRBV5-1 and TRBJ2-5, with TRBD1 identical over 8 bases. This CDR3 has 14 amino acids. Germline CDR1 reads SGHRS; CDR2 reads YFSETQ. V lost 3 bases and J lost 5; bases outside the gene matches: 6. CDR3 protein: CASSWTGMMETQYF. The DNA for the CDR3 is TGCGCCAGCAGCTGGACAGGGATGATGGAGACCCAGTACTTC. Variable domain in full (rest from reference TRBV5-1 and TRBJ2-5): KAGVTQTPRYLIKTRGQQVTLSCSPISGHRSVSWYQQTPGQGLQFLFEYFSETQRNKGNFPGRFSGRQFSNSRSEMNVSTLELGDSALYLCASSWTGMMETQYFGPGTRLLVL.

In this sample, this clonotype turned up many times. V gene TRBV10-3 combines with J gene TRBJ2-5; 8 nucleotides agree with TRBD2. Germline values: CDR1 ENHRY, CDR2 SYGVKD. The CDR3 spans 16 residues. Trimming at V came to 2 bases and at J to 3 bases, leaving 8 bases not matched to a gene. CDR3 region: CAISERPGLGEETQYF. The CDR3, as DNA: TGTGCCATCAGTGAGAGACCGGGACTAGGAGAAGAGACCCAGTACTTC.

Ten or more counts support this clonotype. The chain joins TRBV6-5 to TRBJ1-1, with D tentatively TRBD1 (6 bases). Trimming took off 2 bases at V and 7 bases at J, with 17 bases between the two ends. Germline V CDR1 and CDR2: MNHEY, SVGAGI. This CDR3 has 15 residues. CDR3 sequence reads: CASSYGGGREIEAFF. The CDR3 DNA reads TGTGCCAGCAGTTACGGGGGGGGCAGGGAGATTGAAGCTTTCTTT.

The CDR3 region is CASSPPPGMNTEAFF. CDR3 coding DNA: TGTGCCAGCTCCCCGCCCCCGGGTATGAACACTGAAGCTTTCTTT. The rearrangement uses TRBV14 and TRBJ1-1; no reliable D call. This CDR3 spans 15 amino acids. Germline V gene data show CDR1 as SGHDN and CDR2 as FVKESK. V was trimmed by 8 bases and J by 0 bases, leaving 16 bases between them.

The gene calls are TRBV9 and TRBJ2-2, with TRBD2 matching over 7 bases. CDR1 and CDR2 (germline): SGDLS, YYNGEE. The CDR3 length is 16 residues. Trimming cost V 0 bases and J 1 base; bases outside gene matches: 3. As DNA, the CDR3 is TGTGCCAGCAGCGTAGGACTAGCCGGGAACACCGGGGAGCTGTTTTTT. Its protein product is CASSVGLAGNTGELFF.

This clonotype has only a few counts. The chain combines TRBV6-9 with TRBJ2-7, with D possibly TRBD2 on 7 matching bases. Germline V gives CDR1 MNHGY, CDR2 SVAAGI. The CDR3 loop spans 15 amino acids. Trimming removed 6 bases from V and 5 bases from J, with 20 bases in between. The CDR3 protein is CASRIFRGAGDEQYF. The CDR3 coding sequence is TGTGCCAGCAGGATCTTTCGGGGGGCGGGGGACGAGCAGTACTTC.

Regarding this clonotype: The junction and the germline gene differ at one end; a read error may be behind it. This chain joins TRBV11-3 and TRBJ2-7; D is undetermined. This CDR3 comprises 14 residues. Germline-derived CDR1 and CDR2 are SGHNT and YENEEA. The CDR3, as DNA: TGTGTCAGCAGCCTCGGACGGCACTCCTACGAGCAGTACTTC. The encoded protein is CVSSLGRHSYEQYF.

This clonotype was seen repeatedly, ten times or more. CDR3 nucleotide sequence: TGCAGCGTGGGGTCCGGAGTGGGTGAGCAGTACTTC. Its translation is CSVGSGVGEQYF. The gene calls are TRBV29-1 and TRBJ2-7; D is uncertain. The CDR3 loop spans 12 amino acids. Trimming left V 6 bases short and J 7 bases short, with 16 bases between. Germline CDR1 is SQVTM and CDR2 is ANQGSEA.

The V gene is TRBV12-5, the J gene TRBJ2-7; 10 bases are a match to TRBD1. CDR3 length: 15 residues. With V trimmed by 6 bases and J by 2 bases, 7 bases remained unmatched. Germline CDR1 reads LGHNT; CDR2 reads FRNRAP. In nucleotides, the CDR3 is TGTGCTAGTGGACCCAGGGACAGGGGCACCTACGAGCAGTACTTC. It translates to CASGPRDRGTYEQYF.

There are many counts of this clonotype. The rearrangement joins TRBV7-9 to TRBJ2-6; D call uncertain. Germline assignment: CDR1 SEHNR and CDR2 FQNEAQ (reference sequence). This CDR3 is built from 15 residues. Trimming took 1 base from V and 4 from J, leaving 8 bases between them. In DNA form, the CDR3 reads TGTGCCAGCAGCTTAGGTCAAGCGGGGGCCAACGTCCTGACTTTC. Protein sequence: CASSLGQAGANVLTF.

This chain uses TRBV4-2 with TRBJ2-6; tentative D call: TRBD2 (5 bases). Germline loops: CDR1 LGHNA, CDR2 YNFKEQ. V was cut by 1 base and J by 3 bases, with 7 bases left in between. The CDR3 extends over 15 amino acids. CDR3 nucleotides: TGTGCCAGCAGCCAAGGAGGGATTGGGGCCAACGTCCTGACTTTC. Encoded protein: CASSQGGIGANVLTF.

The table lists this clonotype with many counts. The chain is built from TRBV5-1 and TRBJ2-5; D gene uncertain. V was pared by 1 base and J by 1 base, with 8 bases between. The CDR3 runs 14 residues. Per germline, CDR1 SGHRS and CDR2 YFSETQ. CDR3 region: CASSLMGFQETQYF. CDR3 DNA: TGCGCCAGCAGCTTGATGGGATTCCAAGAGACCCAGTACTTC.

This clonotype was found a few times. This chain connects TRBV7-9 to TRBJ1-3; D not certain. The germline V and J ends were trimmed by 3 bases and 0 bases, with 9 bases remaining between them. CDR1 and CDR2 from the germline V gene are SEHNR and FQNEAQ (reference sequence). The CDR3 has 15 amino acids. The CDR3 nucleotides read TGTGCCAGCAGCTTTGGGTCAGACTCTGGAAACACCATATATTTT. This translates into CASSFGSDSGNTIYF.

This clonotype was counted many times. The V call is TRBV5-6, the J call TRBJ1-6; D is unclear. The CDR3 contains 15 residues. V gave up 0 bases and J gave up 9 bases, with 13 bases separating them. Germline-derived CDR1 and CDR2 are SGHDT and YYEEEE. The CDR3 DNA reads TGTGCCAGCAGCTTGGAAGAGGACTGGGGTTCACCCCTCCACTTT. Translation gives CASSLEEDWGSPLHF.

In this sample, this clonotype turned up a few times. The V and J genes are TRBV20-1 and TRBJ1-1; D gene uncertain. CDR1 is DFQATT, CDR2 SNEGSKA, per germline (reference sequence). This CDR3 has 14 amino acids. V was pared by 0 bases and J by 5 bases, with 13 bases between. The DNA for the CDR3 is TGCAGTGCTAGAGATATCGACCCGGGGACTGAAGCTTTCTTT. This codes for CSARDIDPGTEAFF.

The chain couples TRBV7-9 to TRBJ1-1; D is possibly TRBD1 (5 bases). V was cut by 3 bases and J by 8 bases, with 10 bases left in between. The CDR3 consists of 12 residues. The germline V gene encodes CDR1 SEHNR and CDR2 FQNEAQ (reference sequence). The CDR3 here is CASSFGTEEAFF. DNA of the CDR3: TGTGCCAGCAGCTTCGGGACCGAGGAAGCTTTCTTT.

This clonotype was recorded many times. The CDR3 DNA reads TGTGCCAGCAGCACAACGGACGGTGCTGAAGCTTTCTTT. The encoded protein is CASSTTDGAEAFF. The gene calls are TRBV9 and TRBJ1-1; D call uncertain. The CDR3 consists of 13 residues. Germline CDR1 SGDLS, CDR2 YYNGEE. The ends were cut back, 4 bases at V and 6 bases at J, with 13 bases in the middle.